One sample yielded the 28 T cell receptor beta chains listed below, sequenced in a study of T cell clones after liver transplantation. Clones were read by immunoSEQ multiplex PCR, and TCRdb kept only the in-frame ones, dropping some. Seen here are some 120,000 clones, about nine tenths observed once, and the top ten hold around 0.86%. The sample consisted of CD4+ T cells from blood, taken 12 months after liver transplant. The receptors were gathered from a human patient who received a liver transplant. The T cells may partly be graft donor cells.

The rearrangement uses TRBV27 and TRBJ1-1, with TRBD1 matching 7 bases. CDR3 size: 15 residues. Looked up from germline, CDR1 is MNHEY and CDR2 is SMNVEV (reference sequence). V shed 1 base, J shed 3 bases, and the junction held 5 bases outside the gene matches. CDR3 residues: CASSLFGQGDTEAFF. The CDR3 DNA reads TGTGCCAGCAGTTTATTTGGGCAGGGGGACACTGAAGCTTTCTTT.

The chain is built from TRBV5-4 and TRBJ1-2, with D perhaps TRBD1 (6 bases). V lost 6 bases and J lost 4, with 22 bases in between. The germline V gene encodes CDR1 SGHNT and CDR2 YYREEE (reference sequence). The CDR3 covers 16 residues. CDR3 nucleotide sequence: TGTGCCAGCATCTTCGGTGGGGGGCAGCAACCCTATGGCTACACCTTC. The encoded protein is CASIFGGGQQPYGYTF.

The gene calls are TRBV27 and TRBJ1-1; a possible D gene is TRBD1 (6 bases). V was trimmed by 2 bases and J by 5 bases, leaving 12 bases between them. The V gene's germline CDR1 is MNHEY and CDR2 SMNVEV (reference sequence). The length of the CDR3 is 14 residues. The CDR3 bases are TGTGCCAGCAGTTTAGGGGGCCTGGGGACTGAAGCTTTCTTT. Encoded protein: CASSLGGLGTEAFF.

The V call is TRBV19, the J call TRBJ1-2; 9 bases are shared with TRBD1. CDR1 and CDR2 from the germline V gene are LNHDA and SQIVND (reference sequence). CDR3 length equals 14 residues. V gave up 5 bases and J gave up 3 bases; unmatched junction bases: 4. DNA for the CDR3: TGTGCCAGTAGTCCCGGGACAGGGTACTATGGCTACACCTTC. Translated, it gives CASSPGTGYYGYTF.

This clone was observed once. The J gene is TRBJ1-1, the V gene TRBV30; D is unclear. This CDR3 has 13 residues. Germline assignment: CDR1 GTSNPN and CDR2 SVGIG (reference sequence). Deletions cut 3 bases from V and 3 bases from J, with 11 bases between. As DNA, the CDR3 is TGTGCCTGGAGCAGGCAGCCTGACACTGAAGCTTTCTTT. This gives the protein CAWSRQPDTEAFF.

The J gene is TRBJ2-2, the V gene TRBV15; D is uncertain. V dropped 0 bases and J dropped 8 bases, with 7 bases sitting between them. Germline values: CDR1 LNHNV, CDR2 YYDKDF (reference sequence). This CDR3 spans 13 amino acids. The chain's CDR3 is CATSRDRPGELFF. CDR3 nucleotide sequence: TGTGCCACCAGCAGAGATCGGCCGGGGGAGCTGTTTTTT.

The chain links TRBV5-4 to TRBJ2-3; D gene unclear. V was pared by 5 bases and J by 6 bases, with 10 bases between. The CDR3 is 12 residues long. Germline lookup yields CDR1 SGHNT and CDR2 YYREEE (reference sequence). The CDR3 protein is CASSQLGDTQYF. CDR3 DNA: TGTGCCAGCAGTCAATTGGGGGATACGCAGTATTTT.

This chain connects TRBV2 to TRBJ2-7; maybe TRBD2 (6 bases). Germline assignment: CDR1 SNHLY and CDR2 FYNNEI. This CDR3 region has 14 residues. V was cut by 1 base and J by 7 bases, with 14 bases left in between. The CDR3 here is CASSEGGTFGEQYF. DNA for the CDR3: TGTGCCAGCAGTGAAGGCGGGACCTTTGGAGAGCAGTACTTC.

The chain employs TRBV2 and TRBJ1-5; unclear D gene. The germline CDR1 and CDR2 sequences are SNHLY and FYNNEI. The V end lost 6 bases, the J end lost 7 bases, and 19 bases lay between the germline ends. There are 15 residues in the CDR3. CDR3 in DNA: TGTGCCAGCAGGGCACTCGTTGTGGGGTCCCAGCCCCAGCATTTT. Its protein product is CASRALVVGSQPQHF.

V is TRBV19 and J is TRBJ2-5; 8 bases align to TRBD2. The last part of the DNA fits TRBJ2-7 better; the J call may be wrong. Germline CDR1 and CDR2: LNHDA and SQIVND (reference sequence). This CDR3 has 17 amino acids. The chain's CDR3 is CASSLQAGGTRSYEQYF. The CDR3 DNA sequence: TGTGCCAGTAGTCTCCAGGCGGGAGGAACTCGTTCCTACGAGCAGTACTTC.

The J gene is TRBJ1-3, the V gene TRBV4-2; weak D call: TRBD1 (6 bases). V was clipped by 3 bases and J by 3 bases, with 9 bases between them. There are 14 residues in the CDR3. Germline V gene sequence: CDR1 LGHNA, CDR2 YNFKEQ. The CDR3 here is CASSQKGGGNTIYF. The CDR3 DNA sequence: TGTGCCAGCAGCCAGAAGGGGGGTGGAAACACCATATATTTT.

The V call is TRBV28, the J call TRBJ2-7; maybe TRBD2 (5 bases). The CDR3 runs to 12 residues. Germline-derived CDR1 and CDR2 are MDHEN and SYDVKM. V gave up 5 bases and J gave up 4 bases, with 9 bases separating them. The chain's CDR3 is CASSPRGYEQYF. The CDR3 bases are TGTGCCAGCAGTCCCCGGGGATACGAGCAGTACTTC.

The rearrangement links TRBV11-2 to TRBJ2-5; 9 nucleotides align to TRBD2. Germline V gene data show CDR1 as SGHAT and CDR2 as FQNNGV. The CDR3 length is 15 residues. The J segment lost 6 bases and the V segment lost 1 base, leaving 6 bases of the junction unmatched. The CDR3 is CASSLGGSGSQTQYF. The CDR3 DNA is TGTGCCAGCAGCTTAGGTGGTAGCGGGAGTCAGACCCAGTACTTC.

The chain uses TRBV2 and TRBJ1-1; unclear D gene. V lost 4 bases and J 2 bases, leaving 8 bases between the germline ends. The CDR3 is made up of 13 amino acids. In germline, CDR1 is SNHLY, CDR2 FYNNEI. The CDR3 here is CASSVSGNTEAFF. CDR3 bases: TGTGCCAGCAGTGTCTCCGGAAACACTGAAGCTTTCTTT. Full variable domain (remainder filled in from reference TRBV2 and TRBJ1-1): EPEVTQTPSHQVTQMGQEVILRCVPISNHLYFYWYRQILGQKVEFLVSFYNNEISEKSEIFDDQFSVERPDGSNFTLKIRSTKLEDSAMYFCASSVSGNTEAFFGQGTRLTVV.

The rearrangement links TRBV25-1 to TRBJ2-7; D is possibly TRBD1 or TRBD2 (5 bases each). The CDR3 is 12 amino acids. Germline loops: CDR1 MGHDK, CDR2 SYGVNS. The DNA of the CDR3 is TGTGCTACAGCGGTAGGGGTTAGCGAGCAGTACTTC. Its translation is CATAVGVSEQYF.

The chain combines TRBV29-1 with TRBJ2-2; weak D call: TRBD1 (6 bases). Germline V gives CDR1 SQVTM, CDR2 ANQGSEA. The CDR3 covers 13 residues. The ends were cut back, 5 bases at V and 4 bases at J, with 11 bases in the middle. CDR3 coding DNA: TGCAGCGTTCGAACAGGGATCACCGGGGAGCTGTTTTTT. Residues: CSVRTGITGELFF.

This chain uses TRBV13 with TRBJ2-5; D ambiguous. Looked up from germline, CDR1 is PRHDT and CDR2 is FYEKMQ (reference sequence). The germline V and J ends were trimmed by 1 base and 2 bases, with 5 bases remaining between them. The CDR3 extends over 13 amino acids. As DNA, the CDR3 is TGTGCCAGCAGCTTAGCGGTTCAAGAGACCCAGTACTTC. It is translated as CASSLAVQETQYF.

This chain joins TRBV2 and TRBJ2-6, with no clear D. The CDR3 consists of 12 residues. The germline V gene has CDR1 SNHLY and CDR2 FYNNEI. Trimming left V 4 bases short and J 2 bases short, with 0 bases between. In DNA form, the CDR3 reads TGTGCCAGCAGTGCTGGGGCCAACGTCCTGACTTTC. It codes for CASSAGANVLTF.

The chain uses TRBV18 and TRBJ1-1; no firm D call. Germline V CDR1 and CDR2: KGHSH, LQKENI. The length of the CDR3 is 16 residues. V shed 2 bases and J shed 4 bases, with 17 bases lying between them. CDR3 nucleotides: TGTGCCAGCTCACCAACAAACATAGCAGGCACCACTGAAGCTTTCTTT. Protein sequence: CASSPTNIAGTTEAFF.

The chain carries TRBV2 and TRBJ2-7, with D possibly TRBD2 on 6 matching bases. The CDR3 runs 13 residues. V lost 5 bases, J lost 2 bases, and 10 bases lay in between. CDR1 is SNHLY and CDR2 is FYNNEI in the germline V gene. CDR3 loop: CASSRERAYEQYF. The CDR3, as DNA: TGTGCCAGCAGTCGGGAGCGGGCCTACGAGCAGTACTTC.

The J gene is TRBJ2-1, the V gene TRBV29-1; the D gene is possibly TRBD1 (5 bases). There are 15 residues in the CDR3. Trimming stripped 1 base from V and 0 bases from J, with 10 bases between. Germline V gene lookup returns CDR1 SQVTM and CDR2 ANQGSEA. The CDR3 coding sequence is TGCAGCGTTGAAGGGACACCGAGCTCCTACAATGAGCAGTTCTTC. It specifies CSVEGTPSSYNEQFF.

This clone appeared once. The chain is built from TRBV19 and TRBJ1-5, with D maybe TRBD1 (6 bases). The V end lost 4 bases, the J end lost 3 bases, and 19 bases lay between the germline ends. Germline V CDR1 and CDR2: LNHDA, SQIVND (reference sequence). The CDR3 has 17 amino acids. CDR3 residues: CASSTEPTGSYNQPQHF. Written as DNA, the CDR3 is TGTGCCAGTAGTACGGAGCCTACAGGGTCCTACAATCAGCCCCAGCATTTT.

Concerning this clone: This sample includes further DNA sequences coding for the same CDR3. This chain uses TRBV6-1 with TRBJ1-1; D gene uncertain. V was clipped by 6 bases and J by 5 bases, with 13 bases between them. This CDR3 is 13 amino acids long. CDR1 is MNHNS, CDR2 SASEGT, per germline. CDR3 sequence: CASRLGGGTEAFF. The DNA of the CDR3 is TGTGCCAGCAGGCTAGGCGGAGGAACTGAAGCTTTCTTT.

The chain recombines TRBV6-1 with TRBJ2-3, with a weak D call TRBD2 (6 bases). The germline gives CDR1 MNHNS, CDR2 SASEGT. The CDR3 sequence is 15 residues long. V shed 6 bases and J shed 0 bases, with 13 bases lying between them. CDR3 region: CASRQLGTSTDTQYF. The CDR3 coding sequence is TGTGCCAGCAGACAACTCGGGACTAGCACAGATACGCAGTATTTT.

The chain uses TRBV2 and TRBJ1-1, with D perhaps TRBD1 (5 bases). This CDR3 has 16 residues. The V end lost 8 bases, the J end lost 1 base, and 20 bases lay between the germline ends. Looked up from germline, CDR1 is SNHLY and CDR2 is FYNNEI. The CDR3 DNA reads as TGTGCCAGCTCTGGACGGGACCATCTGGGGAACACTGAAGCTTTCTTT. It yields the protein CASSGRDHLGNTEAFF. The whole variable domain, remainder taken from reference TRBV2 and TRBJ1-1, is EPEVTQTPSHQVTQMGQEVILRCVPISNHLYFYWYRQILGQKVEFLVSFYNNEISEKSEIFDDQFSVERPDGSNFTLKIRSTKLEDSAMYFCASSGRDHLGNTEAFFGQGTRLTVV.

This chain joins TRBV7-8 and TRBJ1-4; TRBD1 matches 8 bases. Germline V gives CDR1 SGHVS, CDR2 FQNEAQ. This CDR3 has 15 residues. The V gene end was trimmed by 4 bases and the J gene end by 6 bases; junction bases not matched to a gene: 7. CDR3 in DNA: TGTGCCAGCAGCTCTGGGACAGGTCAGGATGAAAAACTGTTTTTT. Protein sequence: CASSSGTGQDEKLFF.

This chain joins TRBV5-1 and TRBJ2-5; D possibly corresponds to TRBD1 (6 bases). CDR1 is SGHRS, CDR2 YFSETQ, per germline. V was cut by 3 bases and J by 5 bases, with 14 bases left in between. The CDR3 spans 14 residues. The CDR3 loop is CASSSQGRGETQYF. The CDR3 DNA is TGCGCCAGCAGCTCCCAGGGGAGAGGTGAGACCCAGTACTTC.

The J gene is TRBJ2-7, the V gene TRBV2; 14 bases match TRBD2. CDR3 size: 17 residues. Germline CDR1 SNHLY, CDR2 FYNNEI. Unmatched junction bases numbered 11, after V lost 6 bases and J lost 4 bases. DNA for the CDR3: TGTGCCAGCAGCCCAGGACTAGCGGGAGGCCCCACGTACGAGCAGTACTTC. Residues: CASSPGLAGGPTYEQYF.